The text below deals with one T cell receptor (beta chain). Its antigen is undetermined. This specimen comes from a study of regulatory T cells in long-lasting Graves disease. Findings and limits, study-wide: Only peripheral blood was studied, not thyroid tissue. Newly diagnosed disease favored TRBV20-1 and TRBJ2-1 over persistent disease.

Sample time point: newly diagnosed GD, antithyroid drugs for less than 3 months. With RNA extracted from PBMCs as input, the TCR library was made. This CDR3 has 18 residues. J was trimmed by 2 bases and V by 5 bases; bases with no gene match: 11. Construction of TCR beta libraries relied on iRepertoire HTBI primers and on Arm-PCR targeting CDR3 regions. TCRdb fed the multiplex PCR reads into MiXCR, producing one record per CDR3 protein. The table has about 440,000 distinct CDR3 sequences, about 15% seen once. These data were also reused for a study on T cells in Graves' hyperthyroidism and ophthalmopathy. That paper states: Researchers defined stable Graves' hyperthyroidism as no ophthalmopathy progression within 18 months.

The chain links TRBV12-3 or TRBV12-4 to TRBJ2-2; TRBD1 matches 10 bases. The sample in question was peripheral blood mononuclear cells (PBMCs), obtained at new diagnosis, from a patient treated with antithyroid drugs. The sequence derives from a woman in her twenties or thirties with Graves disease. CDR3 region: CASSQSGTGAPNTGELFF. The CDR3 region has the DNA TGTGCCAGCAGTCAGTCCGGGACAGGGGCTCCTAACACCGGGGAGCTGTTTTTT.